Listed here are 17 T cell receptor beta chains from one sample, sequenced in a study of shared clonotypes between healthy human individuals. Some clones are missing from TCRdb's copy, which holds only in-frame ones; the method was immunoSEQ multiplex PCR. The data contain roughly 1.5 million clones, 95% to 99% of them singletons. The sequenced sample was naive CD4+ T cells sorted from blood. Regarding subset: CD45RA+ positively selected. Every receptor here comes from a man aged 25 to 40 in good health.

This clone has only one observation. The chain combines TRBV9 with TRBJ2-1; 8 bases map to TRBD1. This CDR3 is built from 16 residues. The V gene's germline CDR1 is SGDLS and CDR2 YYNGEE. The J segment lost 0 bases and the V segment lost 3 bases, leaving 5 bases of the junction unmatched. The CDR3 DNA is TGTGCCAGCAGCGCCCACAGGGGGAGCTCCTACAATGAGCAGTTCTTC. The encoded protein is CASSAHRGSSYNEQFF.

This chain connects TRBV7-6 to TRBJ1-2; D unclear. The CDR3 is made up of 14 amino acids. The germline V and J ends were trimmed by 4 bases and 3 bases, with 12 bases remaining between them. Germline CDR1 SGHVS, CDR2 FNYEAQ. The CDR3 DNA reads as TGTGCCAGCAGCTCTTACGAGGGAGACTATGGCTACACCTTC. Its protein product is CASSSYEGDYGYTF.

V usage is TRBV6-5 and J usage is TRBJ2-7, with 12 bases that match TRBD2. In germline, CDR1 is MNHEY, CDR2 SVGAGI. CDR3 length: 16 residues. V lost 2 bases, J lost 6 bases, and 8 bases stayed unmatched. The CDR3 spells CASSYRSLTSGSEQYF. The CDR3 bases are TGTGCCAGCAGTTACCGCTCCTTGACTAGCGGGAGCGAGCAGTACTTC.

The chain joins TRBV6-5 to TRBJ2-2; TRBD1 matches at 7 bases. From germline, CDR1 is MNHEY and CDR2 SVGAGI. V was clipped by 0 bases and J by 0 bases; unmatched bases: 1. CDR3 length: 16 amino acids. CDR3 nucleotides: TGTGCCAGCAGTTACTCTAGGGGGCCGAACACCGGGGAGCTGTTTTTT. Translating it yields CASSYSRGPNTGELFF.

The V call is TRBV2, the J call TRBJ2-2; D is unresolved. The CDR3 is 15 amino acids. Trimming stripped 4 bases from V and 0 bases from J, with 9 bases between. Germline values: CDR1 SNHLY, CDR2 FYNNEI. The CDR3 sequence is CASSVFPANTGELFF. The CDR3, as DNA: TGTGCCAGCAGTGTTTTCCCCGCGAACACCGGGGAGCTGTTTTTT.

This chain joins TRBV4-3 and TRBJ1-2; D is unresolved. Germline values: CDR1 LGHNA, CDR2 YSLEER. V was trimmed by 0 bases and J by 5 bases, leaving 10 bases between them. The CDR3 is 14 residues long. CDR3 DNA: TGCGCCAGCAGCCAAGATGGACGCGGGTATGGCTACACCTTC. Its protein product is CASSQDGRGYGYTF.

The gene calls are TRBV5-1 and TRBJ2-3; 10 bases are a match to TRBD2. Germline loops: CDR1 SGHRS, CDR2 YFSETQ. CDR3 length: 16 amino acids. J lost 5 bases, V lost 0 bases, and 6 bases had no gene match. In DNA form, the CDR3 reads TGCGCCAGCAGCTTGGGGGCTAGCGGGAGTAAAGATACGCAGTATTTT. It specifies CASSLGASGSKDTQYF.

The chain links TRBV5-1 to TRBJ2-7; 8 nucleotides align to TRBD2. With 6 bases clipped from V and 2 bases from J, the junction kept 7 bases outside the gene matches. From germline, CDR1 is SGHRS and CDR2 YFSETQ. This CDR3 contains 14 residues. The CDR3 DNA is TGCGCCAGCACCCCCCGGGGGGGGCCCTACGAGCAGTACTTC. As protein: CASTPRGGPYEQYF.

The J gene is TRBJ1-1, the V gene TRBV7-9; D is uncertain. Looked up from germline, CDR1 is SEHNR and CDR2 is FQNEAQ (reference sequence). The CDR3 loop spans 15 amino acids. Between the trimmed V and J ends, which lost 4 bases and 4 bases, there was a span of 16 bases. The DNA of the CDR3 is TGTGCCAGCAGCTCCTTGGGAATGGCCGGCACTGAAGCTTTCTTT. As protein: CASSSLGMAGTEAFF. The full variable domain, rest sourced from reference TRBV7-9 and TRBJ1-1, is DTGVSQNPRHKITKRGQNVTFRCDPISEHNRLYWYRQTLGQGPEFLTYFQNEAQLEKSRLLSDRFSAERPKGSFSTLEIQRTEQGDSAMYLCASSSLGMAGTEAFFGQGTRLTVV.

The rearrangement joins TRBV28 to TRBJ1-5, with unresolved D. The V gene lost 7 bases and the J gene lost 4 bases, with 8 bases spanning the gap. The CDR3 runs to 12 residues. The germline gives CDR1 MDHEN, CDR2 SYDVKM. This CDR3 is CASTEPNQPQHF. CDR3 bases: TGTGCCAGCACCGAACCGAATCAGCCCCAGCATTTT.

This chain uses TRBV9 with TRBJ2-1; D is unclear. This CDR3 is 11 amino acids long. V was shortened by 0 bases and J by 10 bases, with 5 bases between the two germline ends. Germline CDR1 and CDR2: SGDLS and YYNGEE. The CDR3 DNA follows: TGTGCCAGCAGCGTAGGAGCCGAGCAGTTCTTC. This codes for CASSVGAEQFF.

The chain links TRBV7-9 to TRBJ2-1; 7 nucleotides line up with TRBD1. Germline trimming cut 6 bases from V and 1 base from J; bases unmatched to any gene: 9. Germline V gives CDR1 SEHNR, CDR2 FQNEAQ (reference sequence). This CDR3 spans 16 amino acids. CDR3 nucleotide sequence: TGTGCCAGCAGTCTAGCCGGGACAGATTCCTACAATGAGCAGTTCTTC. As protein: CASSLAGTDSYNEQFF.

For the CDR3, the DNA is TGTGCCAGTAGGGGACTAGCGGGAGTTAGAAATGAGCAGTTCTTC. Encoded protein: CASRGLAGVRNEQFF. The rearrangement links TRBV19 to TRBJ2-1; 14 bases are a match to TRBD2. Germline CDR1 LNHDA, CDR2 SQIVND (reference sequence). J was trimmed by 7 bases and V by 6 bases; bases with no gene match: 5. The CDR3 has 15 amino acids. The full variable domain, in which reference TRBV19 and TRBJ2-1 provide the parts outside the CDR3, is DGGITQSPKYLFRKEGQNVTLSCEQNLNHDAMYWYRQDPGQGLRLIYYSQIVNDFQKGDIAEGYSVSREKKESFPLTVTSAQKNPTAFYLCASRGLAGVRNEQFFGPGTRLTVL.

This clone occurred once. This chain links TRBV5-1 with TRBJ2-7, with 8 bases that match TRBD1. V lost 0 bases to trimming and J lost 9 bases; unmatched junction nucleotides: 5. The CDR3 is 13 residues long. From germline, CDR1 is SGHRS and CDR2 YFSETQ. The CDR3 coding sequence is TGCGCCAGCAGCTTGGCTTCTGACAGGGGGCAGTACTTC. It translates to CASSLASDRGQYF. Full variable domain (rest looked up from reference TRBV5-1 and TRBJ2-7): KAGVTQTPRYLIKTRGQQVTLSCSPISGHRSVSWYQQTPGQGLQFLFEYFSETQRNKGNFPGRFSGRQFSNSRSEMNVSTLELGDSALYLCASSLASDRGQYFGPGTRLTVT.

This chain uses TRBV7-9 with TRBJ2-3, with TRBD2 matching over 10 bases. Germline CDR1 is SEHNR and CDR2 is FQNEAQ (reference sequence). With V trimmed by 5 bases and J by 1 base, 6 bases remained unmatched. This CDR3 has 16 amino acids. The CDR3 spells CASSLSGRPGTDTQYF. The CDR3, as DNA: TGTGCCAGCAGCCTTAGCGGGAGGCCAGGCACAGATACGCAGTATTTT.

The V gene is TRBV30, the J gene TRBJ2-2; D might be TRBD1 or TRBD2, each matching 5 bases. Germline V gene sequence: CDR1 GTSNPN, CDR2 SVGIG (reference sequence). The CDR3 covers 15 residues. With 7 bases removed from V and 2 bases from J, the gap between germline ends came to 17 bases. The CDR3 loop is CASTGPTLNTGELFF. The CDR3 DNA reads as TGTGCCTCTACGGGGCCAACCCTCAACACCGGGGAGCTGTTTTTT.

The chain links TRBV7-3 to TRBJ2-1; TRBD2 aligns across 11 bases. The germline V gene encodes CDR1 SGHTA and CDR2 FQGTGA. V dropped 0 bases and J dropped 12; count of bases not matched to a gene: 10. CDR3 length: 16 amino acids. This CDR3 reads CASSLTGLAGTSGQFF. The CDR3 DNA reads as TGTGCCAGCAGCTTAACCGGACTAGCGGGCACCTCTGGGCAGTTCTTC.